This TCR beta chain comes out of a study of T cell repertoires in cytomegalovirus infection. Study information: Recently identified HLA-C-restricted CMV epitopes and well-studied HLA-B-restricted CMV epitopes were used by the study.

Study-wide points: Predominance within the ex vivo response was attributable to HLA-C-restricted CMV-specific TCR beta clonotypes.

A word on this clonotype: Its antigen is undetermined.

The CDR3 has 16 residues. The ends were cut back, 2 bases at V and 8 bases at J, with 21 bases in the middle. CDR1 and CDR2 from the germline V gene are SEHNR and FQNEAQ (reference sequence). TCRdb called the reads again in MiXCR, with one record for every CDR3 protein. The table lists 900,000 to 950,000 distinct CDR3 sequences, around 30% of them singletons, with over 12% in the top ten. The chain combines TRBV7-9 with TRBJ1-2; a weak D match, TRBD1 (5 bases). The clonotype comes from a human donor in good health (CMV status not recorded). Some clones in this sample may be carry-over from other donors' samples. This sample comprised cultured CD8+ T cells from PBMCs, obtained from culture after CMV antigen stimulation. The CDR3 coding sequence is TGTGCCAGCAGCTTATTCTCGCCGGGGACCGGGGACGGCTACACCTTC. As protein: CASSLFSPGTGDGYTF.